The sequence of this T cell receptor beta chain was determined in a study of T cells after somatic rescue of genetic block. A few counts support this clone. Germline lookup yields CDR1 MNHNY and CDR2 SVGAGI (reference sequence). The length of the CDR3 is 16 residues. Trimming cost V 8 bases and J 6 bases, with 24 bases left between them. Assay: immunoSEQ multiplex PCR; the TCRdb copy retains only in-frame clones and omits some. The table records 68,000 or so clones, 85% to 95% of them present only once. This clonotype was sampled from a man aged 40-50 years. Sequencing used peripheral blood mononuclear cells (PBMCs). The chain joins TRBV6-6 to TRBJ2-3; D is possibly TRBD2 (5 bases). The chain's CDR3 is CASGPAARAGRDTQYF. CDR3 DNA: TGTGCCAGCGGGCCGGCCGCGAGGGCGGGCCGGGATACGCAGTATTTT.